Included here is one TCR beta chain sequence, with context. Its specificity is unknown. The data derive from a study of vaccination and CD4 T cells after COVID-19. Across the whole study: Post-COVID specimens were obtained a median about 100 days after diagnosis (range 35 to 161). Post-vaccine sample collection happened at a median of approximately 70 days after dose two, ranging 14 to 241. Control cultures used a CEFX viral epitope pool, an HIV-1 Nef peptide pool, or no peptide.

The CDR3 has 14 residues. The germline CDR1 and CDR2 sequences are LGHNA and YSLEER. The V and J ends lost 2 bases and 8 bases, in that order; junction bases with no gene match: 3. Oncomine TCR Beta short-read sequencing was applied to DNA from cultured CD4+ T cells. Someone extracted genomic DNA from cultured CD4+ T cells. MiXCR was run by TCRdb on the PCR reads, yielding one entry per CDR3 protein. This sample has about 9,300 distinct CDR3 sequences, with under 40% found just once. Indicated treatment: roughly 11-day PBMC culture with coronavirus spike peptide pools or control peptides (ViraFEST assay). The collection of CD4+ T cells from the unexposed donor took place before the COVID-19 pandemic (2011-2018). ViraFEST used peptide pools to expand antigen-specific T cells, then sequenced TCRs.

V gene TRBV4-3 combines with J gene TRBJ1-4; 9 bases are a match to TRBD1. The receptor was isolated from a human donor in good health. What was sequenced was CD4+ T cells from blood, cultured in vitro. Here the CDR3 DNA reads TGCGCCAGCAGCCAACGGGACAGGGTGGAAAAACTGTTTTTT. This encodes CASSQRDRVEKLFF.